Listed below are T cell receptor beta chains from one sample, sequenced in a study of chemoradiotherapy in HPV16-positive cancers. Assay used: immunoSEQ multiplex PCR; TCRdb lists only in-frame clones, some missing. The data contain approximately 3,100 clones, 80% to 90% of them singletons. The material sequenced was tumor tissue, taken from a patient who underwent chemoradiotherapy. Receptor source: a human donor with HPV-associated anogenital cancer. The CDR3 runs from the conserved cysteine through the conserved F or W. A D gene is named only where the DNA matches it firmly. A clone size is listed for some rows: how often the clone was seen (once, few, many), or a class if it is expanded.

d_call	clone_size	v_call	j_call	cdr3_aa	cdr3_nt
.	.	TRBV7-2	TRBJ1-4	CASSFYLFEKLFF	TGTGCCAGCAGCTTTTATTTATTTGAAAAACTGTTTTTT
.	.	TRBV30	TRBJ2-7	CAWGPGQTYEQYF	TGTGCCTGGGGTCCCGGACAGACCTACGAGCAGTACTTC
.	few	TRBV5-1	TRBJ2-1	CASSFMRGKDNEQFF	TGCGCCAGCAGCTTCATGCGGGGCAAGGACAATGAGCAGTTCTTC
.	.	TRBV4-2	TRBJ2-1	CASSQGPQPGHEQFF	TGTGCCAGCAGCCAGGGACCCCAACCGGGCCATGAGCAGTTCTTC
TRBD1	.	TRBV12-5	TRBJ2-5	CASGSGQGETQYF	TGTGCTAGTGGTTCCGGACAGGGTGAGACCCAGTACTTC
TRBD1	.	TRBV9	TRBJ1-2	CASSVDYRGGYGYTF	TGTGCCAGCAGCGTAGATTACAGGGGAGGGTATGGCTACACCTTC
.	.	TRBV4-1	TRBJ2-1	CASSHPTGFNEQFF	TGCGCCAGCAGCCACCCGACGGGATTCAATGAGCAGTTCTTC
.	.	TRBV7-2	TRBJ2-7	CASSSVGRGPQYF	TGTGCCAGCAGCTCTGTGGGCAGGGGCCCCCAGTACTTC
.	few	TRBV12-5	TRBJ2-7	CASGLVSAEQYF	TGTGCTAGTGGTTTGGTATCAGCCGAGCAGTACTTC
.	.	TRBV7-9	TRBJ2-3	CASSRPAGKTDTQYF	TGTGCCAGCAGCAGACCTGCAGGGAAAACAGATACGCAGTATTTT
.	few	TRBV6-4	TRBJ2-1	CASSREPYNEQFF	TGTGCCAGCAGCAGGGAACCCTACAATGAGCAGTTCTTC
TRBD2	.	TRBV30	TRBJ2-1	CAWSTQTSGTALRQFF	TGTGCCTGGAGTACCCAGACTAGCGGGACCGCATTAAGGCAGTTCTTC
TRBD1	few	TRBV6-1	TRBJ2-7	CASSAGTGGWDEQYF	TGTGCCAGCAGTGCTGGGACAGGGGGCTGGGACGAGCAGTACTTC
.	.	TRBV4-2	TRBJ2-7	CASSQVWGQVYEQYF	TGTGCCAGCAGCCAAGTCTGGGGACAAGTTTACGAGCAGTACTTC
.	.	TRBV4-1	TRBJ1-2	CASSLTTLGRNYGYTF	TGCGCCAGCAGCCTAACGACGCTGGGACGCAACTATGGCTACACCTTC
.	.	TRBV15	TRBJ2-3	CATSRGARVSTDTQYF	TGTGCCACCAGCAGGGGAGCGCGGGTTAGCACAGATACGCAGTATTTT
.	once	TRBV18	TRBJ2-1	CASSPLSMEQFF	TGTGCCAGCTCACCACTTTCCATGGAGCAGTTCTTC
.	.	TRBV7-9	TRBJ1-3	CASSRRGSGNTIYF	TGTGCCAGCAGCCGCCGGGGATCAGGAAACACCATATATTTT
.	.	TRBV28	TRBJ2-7	CASSFRIGVRVKGEQYF	TGTGCCAGCAGTTTTCGCATCGGGGTTAGGGTTAAAGGCGAGCAGTACTTC
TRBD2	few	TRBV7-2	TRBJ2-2	CASSLGGGRMLSGELFF	TGTGCCAGCAGCTTGGGGGGAGGGCGAATGCTTTCCGGGGAGCTGTTTTTT
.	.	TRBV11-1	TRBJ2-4	CASTRRGFGNIQYF	TGTGCCAGCACCCGCCGGGGGTTCGGAAACATTCAGTACTTC
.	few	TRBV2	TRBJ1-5	CASSPTFTQPQHF	TGTGCCAGCAGTCCGACATTTACCCAGCCCCAGCATTTT
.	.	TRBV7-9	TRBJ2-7	CASSLAGGYEQYF	TGTGCCAGCAGCTTGGCAGGTGGCTACGAGCAGTACTTC
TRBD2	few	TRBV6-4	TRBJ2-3	CASSDSSGGTDTQYF	TGTGCCAGCAGTGACTCTAGCGGGGGCACAGATACGCAGTATTTT
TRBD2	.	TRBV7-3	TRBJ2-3	CASSLTSGGGGRTDTQYF	TGTGCCAGCAGCTTAACTAGCGGGGGTGGAGGGCGCACAGATACGCAGTATTTT
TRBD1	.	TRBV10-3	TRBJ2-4	CAISESGTGIAKNIQYF	TGTGCCATCAGTGAGTCGGGGACAGGGATAGCCAAAAACATTCAGTACTTC
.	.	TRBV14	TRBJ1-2	CASSHRRSGGEYGYTF	TGTGCCAGCAGCCACCGGAGATCGGGAGGCGAGTATGGCTACACCTTC
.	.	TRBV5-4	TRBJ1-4	CASSRGGAPTEKLFF	TGTGCCAGCAGCCGGGGGGGGGCCCCAACAGAAAAACTGTTTTTT
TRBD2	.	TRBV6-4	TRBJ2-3	CASSDQAGEADTQYF	TGTGCCAGCAGTGACCAAGCGGGGGAGGCAGATACGCAGTATTTT
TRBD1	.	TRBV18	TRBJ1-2	CASSPDRGRGYTF	TGTGCCAGCTCACCGGACAGGGGGCGCGGCTACACCTTC
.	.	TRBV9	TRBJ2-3	CASSVTPSSTDTQYF	TGTGCCAGCAGCGTTACCCCTAGTAGCACAGATACGCAGTATTTT
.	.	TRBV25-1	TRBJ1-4	CASSESSREEKLFF	TGTGCCAGCAGTGAATCAAGTCGGGAAGAAAAACTGTTTTTT
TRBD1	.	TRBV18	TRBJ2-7	CASSPTGGAAYEQYF	TGTGCCAGCTCACCGACAGGGGGCGCGGCATACGAGCAGTACTTC
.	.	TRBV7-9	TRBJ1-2	CASSLDWGDGYTF	TGTGCCAGCAGCTTAGACTGGGGGGACGGCTACACCTTC
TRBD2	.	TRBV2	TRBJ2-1	CASGLAGEGEQFF	TGTGCCAGCGGACTAGCGGGAGAGGGCGAGCAGTTCTTC
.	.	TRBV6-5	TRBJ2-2	CASSYRGRNTGELFF	TGTGCCAGCAGTTATCGGGGCAGGAACACCGGGGAGCTGTTTTTT
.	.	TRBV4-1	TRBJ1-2	CASSHHQGGYGYTF	TGCGCCAGCAGCCATCACCAGGGAGGTTATGGCTACACCTTC
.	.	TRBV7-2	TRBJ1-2	CASTKGSRRYGYTF	TGTGCCAGCACCAAAGGAAGTAGGAGGTATGGCTACACCTTC
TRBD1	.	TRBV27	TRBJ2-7	CASSSYKAGTGNEQYF	TGTGCCAGCAGTTCGTACAAGGCCGGGACAGGGAACGAGCAGTACTTC
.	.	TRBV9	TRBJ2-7	CASSLSPDYGEQYF	TGTGCCAGCAGCTTAAGCCCGGACTACGGGGAGCAGTACTTC
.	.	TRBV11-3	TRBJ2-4	CASSFARGTIQYF	TGTGCCAGCAGCTTCGCAAGGGGGACCATTCAGTACTTC
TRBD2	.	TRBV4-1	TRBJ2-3	CASSPTPGLAGVDTQYF	TGCGCCAGCAGCCCCACACCGGGACTAGCGGGGGTAGATACGCAGTATTTT
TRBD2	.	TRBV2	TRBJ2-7	CASSALSRSGAHYEQYF	TGTGCCAGCAGTGCCCTGTCTCGGAGCGGGGCACACTACGAGCAGTACTTC
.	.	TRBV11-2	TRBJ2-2	CASSFSNTGELFF	TGTGCCAGCAGCTTTTCGAACACCGGGGAGCTGTTTTTT
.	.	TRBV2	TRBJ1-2	CASSRENNYGYTF	TGTGCCAGCAGTAGAGAAAATAACTATGGCTACACCTTC
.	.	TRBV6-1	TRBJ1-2	CASTSPPPVGYTF	TGTGCCAGCACTTCACCCCCCCCAGTTGGCTACACCTTC
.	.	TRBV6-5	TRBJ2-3	CASSYSTATDTQYF	TGTGCCAGCAGTTATTCGACAGCGACAGATACGCAGTATTTT
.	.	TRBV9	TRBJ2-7	CASSVDEGPYEQYF	TGTGCCAGCAGCGTAGATGAGGGGCCCTACGAGCAGTACTTC
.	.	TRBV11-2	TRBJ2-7	CASSLAQVVHEQYF	TGTGCCAGCAGCCTGGCCCAGGTTGTCCACGAGCAGTACTTC
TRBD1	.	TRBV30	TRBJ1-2	CAWRAQGQAYGYTF	TGTGCCTGGCGGGCACAGGGGCAGGCCTATGGCTACACCTTC
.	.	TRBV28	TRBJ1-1	CASSSGWATEAFF	TGTGCCAGCAGTTCTGGTTGGGCCACTGAAGCTTTCTTT
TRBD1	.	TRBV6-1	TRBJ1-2	CASSEAATGASGYTF	TGTGCCAGCAGTGAAGCGGCGACAGGGGCGTCTGGCTACACCTTC
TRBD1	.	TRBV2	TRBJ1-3	CASSEAGQGASGNTIYF	TGTGCCAGCAGTGAAGCGGGACAGGGGGCCTCTGGAAACACCATATATTTT
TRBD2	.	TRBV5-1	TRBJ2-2	CASSLGLAGSTGELFF	TGCGCCAGCAGCTTGGGACTAGCTGGAAGCACCGGGGAGCTGTTTTTT